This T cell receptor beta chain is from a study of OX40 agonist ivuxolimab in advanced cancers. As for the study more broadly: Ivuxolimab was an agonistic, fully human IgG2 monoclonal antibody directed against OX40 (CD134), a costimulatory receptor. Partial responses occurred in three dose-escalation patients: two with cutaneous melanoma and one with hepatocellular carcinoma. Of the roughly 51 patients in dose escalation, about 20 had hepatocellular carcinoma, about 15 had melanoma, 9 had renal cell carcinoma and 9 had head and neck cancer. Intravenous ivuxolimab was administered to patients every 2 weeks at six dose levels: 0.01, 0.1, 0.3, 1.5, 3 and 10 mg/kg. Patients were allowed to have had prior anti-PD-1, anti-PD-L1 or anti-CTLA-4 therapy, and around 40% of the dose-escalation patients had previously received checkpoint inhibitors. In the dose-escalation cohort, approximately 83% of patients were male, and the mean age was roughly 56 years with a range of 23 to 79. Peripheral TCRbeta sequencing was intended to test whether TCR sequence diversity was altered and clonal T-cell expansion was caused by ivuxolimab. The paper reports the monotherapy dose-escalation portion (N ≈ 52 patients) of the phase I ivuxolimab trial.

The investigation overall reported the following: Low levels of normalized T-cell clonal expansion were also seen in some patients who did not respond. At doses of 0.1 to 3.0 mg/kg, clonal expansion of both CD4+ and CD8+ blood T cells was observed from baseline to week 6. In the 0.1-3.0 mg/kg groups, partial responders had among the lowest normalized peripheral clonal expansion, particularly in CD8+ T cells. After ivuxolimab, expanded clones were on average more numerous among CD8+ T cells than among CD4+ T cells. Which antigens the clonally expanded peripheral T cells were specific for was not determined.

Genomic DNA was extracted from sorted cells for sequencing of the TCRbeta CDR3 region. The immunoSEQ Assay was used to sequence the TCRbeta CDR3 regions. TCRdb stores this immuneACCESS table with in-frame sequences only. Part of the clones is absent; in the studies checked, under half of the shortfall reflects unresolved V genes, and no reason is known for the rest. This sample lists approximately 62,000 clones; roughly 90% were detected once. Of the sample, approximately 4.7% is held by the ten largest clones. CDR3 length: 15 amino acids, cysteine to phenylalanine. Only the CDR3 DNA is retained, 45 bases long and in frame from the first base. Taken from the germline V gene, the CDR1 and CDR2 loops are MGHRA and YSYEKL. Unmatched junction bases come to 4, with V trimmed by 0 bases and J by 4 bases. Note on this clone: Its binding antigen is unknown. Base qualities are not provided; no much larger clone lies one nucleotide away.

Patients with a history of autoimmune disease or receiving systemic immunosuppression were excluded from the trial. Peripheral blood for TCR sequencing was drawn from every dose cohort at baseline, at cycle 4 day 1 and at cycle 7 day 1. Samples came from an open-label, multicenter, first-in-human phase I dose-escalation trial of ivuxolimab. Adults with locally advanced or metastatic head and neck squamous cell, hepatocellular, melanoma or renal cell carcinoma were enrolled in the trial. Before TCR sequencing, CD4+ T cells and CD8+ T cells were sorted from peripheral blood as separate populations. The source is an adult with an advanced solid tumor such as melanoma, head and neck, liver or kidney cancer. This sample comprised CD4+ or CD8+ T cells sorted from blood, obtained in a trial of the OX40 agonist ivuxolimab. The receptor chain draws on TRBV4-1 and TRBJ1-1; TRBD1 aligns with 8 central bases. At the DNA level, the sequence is TGCGCCAGCAGCCAAGATCCAGGGGGCCGCACTGAAGCTTTCTTT. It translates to CASSQDPGGRTEAFF.